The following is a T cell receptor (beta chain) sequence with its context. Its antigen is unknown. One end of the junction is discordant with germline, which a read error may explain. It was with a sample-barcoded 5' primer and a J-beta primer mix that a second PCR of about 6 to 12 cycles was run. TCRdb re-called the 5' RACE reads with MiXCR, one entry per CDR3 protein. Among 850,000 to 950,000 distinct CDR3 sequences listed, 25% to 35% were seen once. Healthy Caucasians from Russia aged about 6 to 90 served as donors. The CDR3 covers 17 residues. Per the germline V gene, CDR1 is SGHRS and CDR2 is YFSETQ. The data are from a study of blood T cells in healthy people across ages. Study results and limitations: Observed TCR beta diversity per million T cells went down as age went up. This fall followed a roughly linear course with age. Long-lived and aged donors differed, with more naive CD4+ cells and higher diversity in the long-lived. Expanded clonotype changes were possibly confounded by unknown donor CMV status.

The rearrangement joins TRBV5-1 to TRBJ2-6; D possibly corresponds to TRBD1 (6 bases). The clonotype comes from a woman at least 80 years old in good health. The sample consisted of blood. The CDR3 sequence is CANREPPPGVGANVRTF. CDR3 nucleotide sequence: TGCGCCAACAGAGAACCCCCCCCAGGGGTCGGGGCCAACGTCCGGACTTTC.